Listed here are 14 T cell receptor beta chains from one sample, sequenced in a study of cytomegalovirus exposure and HLA in healthy donors. PCR primers comprised 60 Vbeta and 13 Jbeta primers. The assay was immunoSEQ multiplex PCR, and TCRdb's table has in-frame clones only and misses some. The sample lists roughly 130,000 clones; 79% were seen once. Input material: PBMCs. The receptor source for this set is a man between 18 and 35 years old in good health and CMV-seronegative.

V is TRBV13 and J is TRBJ2-4; 10 nucleotides agree with TRBD1. J gave up 1 base and V 3 bases, and 12 bases lay outside the gene matches. In germline, CDR1 is PRHDT, CDR2 FYEKMQ (reference sequence). The CDR3 length is 19 residues. This CDR3 reads CASSFGSTGGRRAKNIQYF. In nucleotides, the CDR3 is TGTGCCAGCAGCTTTGGGTCGACAGGGGGCAGAAGGGCCAAAAACATTCAGTACTTC.

This chain links TRBV6-6 with TRBJ1-5; 9 nucleotides match TRBD1. The CDR3 has 15 residues. The germline CDR1 and CDR2 sequences are MNHNY and SVGAGI (reference sequence). After removal of 2 bases from V and 4 bases from J, the junction contained 3 bases not matched to a gene. CDR3 in amino acids: CASSYDRGTNQPQHF. The CDR3 nucleotides are TGTGCCAGCAGTTACGACAGGGGGACGAATCAGCCCCAGCATTTT.

V and J are TRBV7-3 and TRBJ2-3; TRBD2 agrees at 8 bases. The germline gives CDR1 SGHTA, CDR2 FQGTGA. The CDR3 extends over 15 amino acids. V trimming: 5 bases; J trimming: 3 bases; junction bases outside the gene matches: 7. In DNA, the CDR3 is TGTGCCAGCAGCAGGTGGACTAGCAGTACAGATACGCAGTATTTT. This codes for CASSRWTSSTDTQYF.

The chain uses TRBV6-6 and TRBJ1-6; 11 bases map to TRBD1. V lost 5 bases, J lost 7 bases, and 4 bases stayed unmatched. The CDR3 contains 15 residues. Germline values: CDR1 MNHNY, CDR2 SVGAGI (reference sequence). This chain's CDR3 is CASSGRDRGNSPLHF. DNA of the CDR3: TGTGCCAGCAGTGGAAGGGACAGGGGGAATTCACCCCTCCACTTT.

V gene TRBV4-1 combines with J gene TRBJ1-6, with D possibly TRBD1 on 6 matching bases. The V end was cut by 5 bases, the J end by 6 bases, with 14 bases between. Per the germline V gene, CDR1 is MGHRA and CDR2 is YSYEKL. The CDR3 runs to 15 residues. DNA of the CDR3: TGCGCCAGCAGCGTAGGGGGGGTTTCTAATTCACCCCTCCACTTT. Its translation: CASSVGGVSNSPLHF.

In this sample, this clone turned up a few times. The gene calls are TRBV2 and TRBJ2-1; a weak D match, TRBD2 (5 bases). The germline V gene has CDR1 SNHLY and CDR2 FYNNEI. V lost 10 bases to trimming and J lost 0 bases, with 13 bases between them. This CDR3 contains 14 residues. The CDR3 region has the DNA TGTGCCACCGAACTGGGGAGCTCCTACAATGAGCAGTTCTTC. Its translation is CATELGSSYNEQFF.

V usage is TRBV4-3 and J usage is TRBJ2-1; possible D gene TRBD2, 6 bases. The CDR3 is made up of 17 amino acids. Trimming left V 0 bases short and J 7 bases short, with 19 bases between. Germline lookup yields CDR1 LGHNA and CDR2 YSLEER. This chain's CDR3 is CASSQDFVVGGTNEQFF. The CDR3 bases are TGCGCCAGCAGCCAAGATTTTGTTGTGGGGGGAACTAATGAGCAGTTCTTC.

The rearrangement uses TRBV28 and TRBJ2-3; TRBD2 might be the D (5 bases). The CDR3 runs 15 residues. CDR1 and CDR2 from the germline V gene are MDHEN and SYDVKM. V lost 5 bases and J lost 5, with 17 bases in between. CDR3 amino acids: CASSVGMADRDTQYF. CDR3 sequence (DNA): TGTGCCAGCAGTGTCGGGATGGCAGATCGAGATACGCAGTATTTT. The complete variable domain, with remaining parts taken from reference TRBV28 and TRBJ2-3, reads DVKVTQSSRYLVKRTGEKVFLECVQDMDHENMFWYRQDPGLGLRLIYFSYDVKMKEKGDIPEGYSVSREKKERFSLILESASTNQTSMYLCASSVGMADRDTQYFGPGTRLTVL.

The chain has TRBV5-1 and TRBJ2-5, with 7 bases that match TRBD2. V shed 0 bases and J 6 bases; nucleotides not matched to a gene: 8. Germline CDR1 SGHRS, CDR2 YFSETQ. The CDR3 has 15 amino acids. The CDR3 DNA is TGCGCCAGCAGCTTGGCTCTGGGGCGGGAGAAGACCCAGTACTTC. Protein product: CASSLALGREKTQYF.

J is TRBJ2-2 and V is TRBV11-2; D is unclear. CDR1 is SGHAT and CDR2 is FQNNGV in the germline V gene. This CDR3 spans 15 amino acids. V was pared by 5 bases and J by 6 bases, with 16 bases between. The CDR3 coding sequence is TGTGCCAGCAGCCCCGCGTTTTTCTCGGCCGGGGAGCTGTTTTTT. This encodes CASSPAFFSAGELFF.

This clone was observed a few times. The chain uses TRBV28 and TRBJ2-1; the D is unclear. Germline loops: CDR1 MDHEN, CDR2 SYDVKM. This CDR3 has 14 amino acids. V was cut by 4 bases and J by 4 bases, with 11 bases left in between. The CDR3 loop is CASSYSSIYNEQFF. DNA of the CDR3: TGTGCCAGCAGTTATAGTAGTATATACAATGAGCAGTTCTTC.

The chain joins TRBV28 to TRBJ2-1, with D tentatively TRBD2 (6 bases). V dropped 6 bases and J dropped 8 bases, with 20 bases sitting between them. The CDR3 contains 15 residues. Germline V CDR1 and CDR2: MDHEN, SYDVKM. CDR3 in DNA: TGTGCCAGCAGCAACAGGATATCGGGACTCTATGAGCAGTTCTTC. Its translation is CASSNRISGLYEQFF.

The sample holds a few counts of this clone. The J gene is TRBJ1-5, the V gene TRBV4-2, with D possibly matching TRBD1 (6 bases). CDR3 length: 12 amino acids. Germline V CDR1 and CDR2: LGHNA, YNFKEQ. V was pared by 0 bases and J by 11 bases, with 8 bases between. The CDR3 DNA is TGTGCCAGCAGCCAAGAGGGGGCGACCCAGCATTTT. This codes for CASSQEGATQHF.

Concerning this clone: The junction shows a germline mismatch at one end, possibly a read error. The V gene is TRBV7-9, the J gene TRBJ2-2, with no clear D. This CDR3 is 13 amino acids long. Germline CDR1 reads SEHNR; CDR2 reads FQNEAQ (reference sequence). CDR3 amino acids: CSSSSTNTGELFF. The CDR3 DNA reads as TGTTCCAGCAGCTCGACTAACACCGGGGAGCTGTTTTTT.